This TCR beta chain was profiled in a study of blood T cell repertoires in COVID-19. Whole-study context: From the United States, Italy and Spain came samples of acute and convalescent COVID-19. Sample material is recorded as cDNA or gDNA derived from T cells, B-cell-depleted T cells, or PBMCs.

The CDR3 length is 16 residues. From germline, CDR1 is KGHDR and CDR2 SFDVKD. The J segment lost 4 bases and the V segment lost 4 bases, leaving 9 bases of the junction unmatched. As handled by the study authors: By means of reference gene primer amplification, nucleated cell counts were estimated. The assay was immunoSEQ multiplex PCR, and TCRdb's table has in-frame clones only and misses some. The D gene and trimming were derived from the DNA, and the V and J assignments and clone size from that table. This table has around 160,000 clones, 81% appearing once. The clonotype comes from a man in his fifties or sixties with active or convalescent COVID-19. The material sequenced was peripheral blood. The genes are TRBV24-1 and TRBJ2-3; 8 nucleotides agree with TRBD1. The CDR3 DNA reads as TGTGCCACCAGTGAACCCGGGACAGGCTTTTCAGATACGCAGTATTTT. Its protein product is CATSEPGTGFSDTQYF.